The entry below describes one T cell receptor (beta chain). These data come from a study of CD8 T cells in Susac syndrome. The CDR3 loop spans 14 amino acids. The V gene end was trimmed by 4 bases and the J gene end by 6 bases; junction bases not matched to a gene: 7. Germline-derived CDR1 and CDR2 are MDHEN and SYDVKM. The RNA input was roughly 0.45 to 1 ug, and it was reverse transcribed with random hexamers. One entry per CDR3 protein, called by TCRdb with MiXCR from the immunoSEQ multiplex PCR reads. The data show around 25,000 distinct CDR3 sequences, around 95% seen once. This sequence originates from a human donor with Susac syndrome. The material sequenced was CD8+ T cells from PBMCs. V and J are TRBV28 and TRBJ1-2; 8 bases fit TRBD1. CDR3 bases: TGTGCCAGCAGTTGGGACAGGATGGGGGATGGCTACACCTTC. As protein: CASSWDRMGDGYTF.